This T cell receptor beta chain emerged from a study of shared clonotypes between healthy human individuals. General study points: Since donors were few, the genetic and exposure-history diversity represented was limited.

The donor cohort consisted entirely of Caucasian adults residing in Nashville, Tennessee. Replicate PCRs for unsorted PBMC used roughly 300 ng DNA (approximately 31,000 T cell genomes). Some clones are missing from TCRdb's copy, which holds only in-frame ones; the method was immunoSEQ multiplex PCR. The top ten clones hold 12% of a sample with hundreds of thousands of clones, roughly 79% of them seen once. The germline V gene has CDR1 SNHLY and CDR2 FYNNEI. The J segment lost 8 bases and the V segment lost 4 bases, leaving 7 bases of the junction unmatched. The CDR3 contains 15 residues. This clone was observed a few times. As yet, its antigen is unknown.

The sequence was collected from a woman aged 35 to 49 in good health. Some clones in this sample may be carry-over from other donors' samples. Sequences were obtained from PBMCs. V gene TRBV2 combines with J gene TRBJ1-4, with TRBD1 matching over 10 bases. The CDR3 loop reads CASSARQGAREKLFF. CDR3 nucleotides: TGTGCCAGCAGTGCCCGACAGGGGGCGCGGGAAAAACTGTTTTTT.